Shown below are 32 T cell receptor beta chains from a single sample sequenced in a study of blood T cell repertoires in COVID-19. TCRdb's copy holds only in-frame clones and misses some; the assay was immunoSEQ multiplex PCR. The sample has some 300,000 clones; just under 85% are singletons. The sequenced sample was peripheral blood. These receptors came from a woman between 45 and 60 years old with active or convalescent COVID-19.

The V call is TRBV27, the J call TRBJ2-1; 8 nucleotides agree with TRBD1. The CDR3 spans 14 residues. Germline values: CDR1 MNHEY, CDR2 SMNVEV (reference sequence). Germline trimming cut 8 bases from V and 4 bases from J; bases unmatched to any gene: 7. The CDR3 sequence: CASVSGTGYNEQFF. The CDR3, as DNA: TGTGCCAGCGTGTCCGGGACAGGTTACAATGAGCAGTTCTTC.

The rearrangement joins TRBV4-1 to TRBJ1-3; tentatively, D is TRBD1 (5 bases). Trimming shortened V by 3 bases and J by 0 bases, and 9 bases separated the two germline ends. From germline, CDR1 is MGHRA and CDR2 YSYEKL. The CDR3 has 15 residues. CDR3 bases: TGCGCCAGCAGCCAGGGACTGCCCTCTGGAAACACCATATATTTT. This translates into CASSQGLPSGNTIYF.

A few counts support this clone. This chain connects TRBV2 to TRBJ2-3; TRBD2 aligns across 10 bases. The CDR3 extends over 14 amino acids. The germline CDR1 and CDR2 sequences are SNHLY and FYNNEI. The J segment lost 4 bases and the V segment lost 6 bases, leaving 4 bases of the junction unmatched. The DNA for the CDR3 is TGTGCCAGCAGCCCTAGCGGGAGCCCAGATACGCAGTATTTT. Translation gives CASSPSGSPDTQYF.

The chain employs TRBV7-8 and TRBJ1-1; a weak D match, TRBD1 (5 bases). Germline CDR1 and CDR2: SGHVS and FQNEAQ. This CDR3 comprises 13 residues. Trimming shortened V by 5 bases and J by 0 bases, and 7 bases separated the two germline ends. The CDR3 loop is CASSQGVNTEAFF. The CDR3 DNA follows: TGTGCCAGCAGCCAAGGGGTGAACACTGAAGCTTTCTTT.

The J gene is TRBJ2-7, the V gene TRBV4-1; 9 bases are shared with TRBD2. The CDR3 has 16 amino acids. J was trimmed by 0 bases and V by 1 base; bases with no gene match: 4. Looked up from germline, CDR1 is MGHRA and CDR2 is YSYEKL. The CDR3 sequence is CASSQGLAGSSYEQYF. The CDR3 DNA follows: TGCGCCAGCAGCCAAGGGCTAGCGGGGAGCTCCTACGAGCAGTACTTC.

V is TRBV14 and J is TRBJ2-1; TRBD2 aligns across 12 bases. The germline gives CDR1 SGHDN, CDR2 FVKESK. V was pared by 0 bases and J by 7 bases, with 7 bases of the junction left unmatched. The CDR3 extends over 17 amino acids. CDR3 nucleotide sequence: TGTGCCAGCAGCCAAGAAGTACTAGCGGGAGGTGGGAATGAGCAGTTCTTC. It specifies CASSQEVLAGGGNEQFF.

The rearrangement joins TRBV7-2 to TRBJ2-1; TRBD2 matches at 8 bases. The CDR3 runs 16 residues. V shed 7 bases and J 1 base; nucleotides not matched to a gene: 9. The germline V gene encodes CDR1 SGHTA and CDR2 FQGNSA. The CDR3 DNA is TGTGCCAGCACCTCAGGGACTAGGGGGTCCTACAATGAGCAGTTCTTC. It is translated as CASTSGTRGSYNEQFF.

This clone was counted a single time. The chain employs TRBV5-4 and TRBJ2-3; maybe TRBD2 (6 bases). Trimming removed 4 bases at V and 1 base at J, with 13 bases between. The CDR3 spans 15 residues. The germline V gene encodes CDR1 SGHNT and CDR2 YYREEE (reference sequence). The CDR3: CASSSMERGTDTQYF. CDR3 in DNA: TGTGCCAGCAGCAGTATGGAGCGGGGCACAGATACGCAGTATTTT.

The chain is built from TRBV28 and TRBJ2-1; a weak D match, TRBD1 (6 bases). The CDR3 spans 14 residues. Trimming took off 2 bases at V and 4 bases at J, with 9 bases between the two ends. The germline CDR1 and CDR2 sequences are MDHEN and SYDVKM. The CDR3 loop reads CASSLRDTYNEQFF. DNA for the CDR3: TGTGCCAGCAGTTTAAGGGACACTTACAATGAGCAGTTCTTC.

The V gene is TRBV2, the J gene TRBJ2-1, with 10 nucleotides matching TRBD2. V shed 1 base, J shed 7 bases, and the junction held 4 bases outside the gene matches. There are 15 residues in the CDR3. Germline V gene lookup returns CDR1 SNHLY and CDR2 FYNNEI. The CDR3 region has the DNA TGTGCCAGCAGTGAAGATTTAGCGGGAGGTAATGAGCAGTTCTTC. This encodes CASSEDLAGGNEQFF.

This clone came up once. This sequence joins TRBV5-1 and TRBJ2-1, with 8 bases lining up with TRBD2. This CDR3 region has 16 residues. Germline CDR1 reads SGHRS; CDR2 reads YFSETQ. With 4 bases clipped from V and 6 bases from J, the junction kept 12 bases outside the gene matches. Here the CDR3 reads CASSGAGPGGPNEQFF. The CDR3 bases are TGCGCCAGCAGCGGGGCGGGGCCGGGAGGGCCCAATGAGCAGTTCTTC.

The chain links TRBV7-9 to TRBJ1-4, with 9 bases lining up with TRBD1. Germline CDR1 SEHNR, CDR2 FQNEAQ (reference sequence). This CDR3 spans 15 amino acids. J was trimmed by 8 bases and V by 5 bases; bases with no gene match: 9. CDR3 nucleotide sequence: TGTGCCAGCAGCCCGGGCCGGGACAGGGACGAAAAACTGTTTTTT. Its translation is CASSPGRDRDEKLFF.

This chain's CDR3 is CASIRLAGGGDTQYF. DNA for the CDR3: TGTGCCAGCATCCGACTAGCGGGAGGGGGAGATACGCAGTATTTT. The V and J genes are TRBV7-2 and TRBJ2-3; 14 bases fit TRBD2. The CDR3 is made up of 15 amino acids. Germline-derived CDR1 and CDR2 are SGHTA and FQGNSA. Trimming removed 7 bases from V and 5 bases from J; junction bases left unmatched: 5.

This chain connects TRBV6-1 to TRBJ2-1; TRBD1 matches 8 bases. The CDR3 runs to 16 residues. The germline CDR1 and CDR2 sequences are MNHNS and SASEGT. The V and J ends lost 2 bases and 6 bases, in that order; junction bases with no gene match: 9. The CDR3 DNA reads TGTGCCAGCAGTGAATCAATGGGGACAGGTTTCAATGAGCAGTTCTTC. This gives the protein CASSESMGTGFNEQFF.

The V and J genes are TRBV19 and TRBJ1-1, with D perhaps TRBD1 (5 bases). Germline loops: CDR1 LNHDA, CDR2 SQIVND (reference sequence). V lost 4 bases and J lost 0, with 9 bases in between. This CDR3 spans 14 amino acids. CDR3 amino acids: CASSTRQLNTEAFF. The CDR3 DNA follows: TGTGCCAGTAGTACCAGACAGTTGAACACTGAAGCTTTCTTT.

This clone was counted between two and nine times. J is TRBJ1-1 and V is TRBV28; 8 bases are shared with TRBD1. This CDR3 spans 12 amino acids. In germline, CDR1 is MDHEN, CDR2 SYDVKM. V lost 8 bases to trimming and J lost 5 bases; unmatched junction nucleotides: 4. The CDR3 nucleotides read TGTGCCAGCTTACAGGGGGAGACTGAAGCTTTCTTT. Its translation: CASLQGETEAFF. Combining the CDR3 with reference TRBV28 and TRBJ1-1 gives the whole variable domain DVKVTQSSRYLVKRTGEKVFLECVQDMDHENMFWYRQDPGLGLRLIYFSYDVKMKEKGDIPEGYSVSREKKERFSLILESASTNQTSMYLCASLQGETEAFFGQGTRLTVV.

This chain connects TRBV18 to TRBJ1-1; the match to TRBD1 covers 7 bases. Germline V gene data show CDR1 as KGHSH and CDR2 as LQKENI. Trimming removed 2 bases from V and 1 base from J; junction bases left unmatched: 4. The CDR3 is 15 amino acids. DNA of the CDR3: TGTGCCAGCTCACCAGCGACAGGGCCGAACACTGAAGCTTTCTTT. Translating it yields CASSPATGPNTEAFF.

J is TRBJ2-3 and V is TRBV5-1, with 14 bases aligning to TRBD2. Germline V gene lookup returns CDR1 SGHRS and CDR2 YFSETQ. Germline trimming cut 3 bases from V and 6 bases from J; bases unmatched to any gene: 15. The CDR3 is 19 residues long. The CDR3 is CASSSGTSGSSSNPDTQYF. CDR3 in DNA: TGCGCCAGCAGCTCCGGGACTAGCGGGAGCTCATCGAACCCGGATACGCAGTATTTT.

The chain joins TRBV21-1 to TRBJ2-7; TRBD2 is the table's D call and was not checked against the DNA. TRBV21-1 is a documented pseudogene. This CDR3 contains 14 residues. CDR3 DNA: TGTGCCAGCAGCCCGACTAGCGGGAGTATCAAGCAGTACTTC. Its translation: CASSPTSGSIKQYF.

J is TRBJ2-7 and V is TRBV6-6; 12 bases are a match to TRBD2. Germline trimming cut 5 bases from V and 2 bases from J; bases unmatched to any gene: 10. The CDR3 contains 17 residues. The V gene's germline CDR1 is MNHNY and CDR2 SVGAGI (reference sequence). The CDR3 loop reads CASSPLSLAGGPYEQYF. CDR3 in DNA: TGTGCCAGCAGTCCCCTATCCCTAGCGGGAGGGCCCTACGAGCAGTACTTC.

V gene TRBV11-1 combines with J gene TRBJ1-4, with D uncertain. The CDR3 covers 13 residues. The V end was cut by 5 bases, the J end by 7 bases, with 11 bases between. Looked up from germline, CDR1 is SGHAT and CDR2 is FQDESV (reference sequence). This CDR3 is CASSPSVGEKLFF. The CDR3 region has the DNA TGTGCCAGCAGCCCTAGCGTGGGTGAAAAACTGTTTTTT.

This clone occurred a few times. CDR3 sequence (DNA): TGTGCCAGCAGCCAAGCCGGGGTTGGAAACACCATATATTTT. It yields the protein CASSQAGVGNTIYF. The rearrangement links TRBV3-1 (or the pseudogene TRBV3-2) to TRBJ1-3; D remains ambiguous. In germline, CDR1 is LGHDT, CDR2 YNNKEL (reference sequence). This CDR3 has 14 residues. V lost 1 base, J lost 3 bases, and 7 bases lay in between.

V and J are TRBV5-1 and TRBJ2-3, with 9 bases lining up with TRBD1. V lost 0 bases and J lost 6; bases outside the gene matches: 2. CDR3 size: 14 residues. Germline V gene data show CDR1 as SGHRS and CDR2 as YFSETQ. CDR3 sequence: CASSLGTGADTQYF. In DNA form, the CDR3 reads TGCGCCAGCAGCTTGGGGACAGGGGCCGATACGCAGTATTTT.

The chain has TRBV12-5 and TRBJ2-5; the D is unclear. CDR1 and CDR2 (germline): LGHNT, FRNRAP. The CDR3 length is 15 residues. V was cut by 5 bases and J by 0 bases, with 13 bases left in between. CDR3 protein: CASGVPRRYQETQYF. The DNA of the CDR3 is TGTGCTAGTGGTGTACCCCGCAGGTACCAAGAGACCCAGTACTTC.

This clone showed up just once. This sequence joins TRBV10-3 and TRBJ2-5; D is possibly TRBD1 (6 bases). The CDR3 extends over 15 amino acids. The V gene lost 4 bases and the J gene lost 3 bases, with 15 bases spanning the gap. Germline V gene data show CDR1 as ENHRY and CDR2 as SYGVKD. In DNA, the CDR3 is TGTGCCATCAGTGCTGTACAGGGATGGGAAGAGACCCAGTACTTC. It specifies CAISAVQGWEETQYF.

This chain uses TRBV7-9 with TRBJ1-1; perhaps TRBD1 as D (6 bases). CDR1 is SEHNR, CDR2 FQNEAQ, per germline (reference sequence). This CDR3 contains 14 residues. Deletions cut 2 bases from V and 4 bases from J, with 11 bases between. This CDR3 reads CASSLTMGATEAFF. In nucleotides, the CDR3 is TGTGCCAGCAGCTTAACCATGGGGGCCACTGAAGCTTTCTTT.

The chain joins TRBV3-1 (or the pseudogene TRBV3-2) to TRBJ2-7; no definite D call. Deletions cut 2 bases from V and 5 bases from J, with 7 bases between. From germline, CDR1 is LGHDT and CDR2 YNNKEL (reference sequence). This CDR3 region has 12 residues. The CDR3 is CASSQTQNEQYF. CDR3 DNA sequence: TGTGCCAGCAGCCAAACCCAGAACGAGCAGTACTTC.

The CDR3, as DNA: TGTGCCAGCAGCTTAGGGGGAGTACGGTCCGACGGCTACACCTTC. As protein: CASSLGGVRSDGYTF. The rearrangement joins TRBV7-9 to TRBJ1-2; D not certain. In germline, CDR1 is SEHNR, CDR2 FQNEAQ (reference sequence). The CDR3 sequence is 15 residues long. V was clipped by 1 base and J by 8 bases, with 17 bases between them.

The V gene is TRBV10-1, the J gene TRBJ1-1; TRBD1 might be the D (6 bases). The V and J ends lost 7 bases and 4 bases respectively, with 10 bases between them. Germline loops: CDR1 WNHNN, CDR2 SYGVQD (reference sequence). CDR3 length equals 12 residues. CDR3 DNA sequence: TGCGCCAGCACCATGACAGGCACTGAAGCTTTCTTT. Protein: CASTMTGTEAFF.

The gene calls are TRBV5-1 and TRBJ1-3; D possibly corresponds to TRBD1 (5 bases). There are 17 residues in the CDR3. Germline CDR1 reads SGHRS; CDR2 reads YFSETQ. Trimming removed 0 bases from V and 2 bases from J, with 15 bases in between. The CDR3 region is CASSLVGGEATGNTIYF. DNA of the CDR3: TGCGCCAGCAGCTTGGTGGGGGGAGAAGCTACTGGAAACACCATATATTTT.

This clone was found a few times. The genes are TRBV11-3 and TRBJ2-3, with TRBD2 matching 10 bases. The CDR3 runs 16 residues. Losses at the gene ends were 5 bases for V and 6 bases for J; bases not matched to a gene: 11. CDR1 and CDR2 (germline): SGHNT, YENEEA. CDR3 protein: CASSPLAGGGIDTQYF. CDR3 DNA: TGTGCCAGCAGCCCTTTAGCGGGAGGAGGCATTGATACGCAGTATTTT. Based on the CDR3 plus reference TRBV11-3 and TRBJ2-3, the full variable domain is EAGVVQSPRYKIIEKKQPVAFWCNPISGHNTLYWYLQNLGQGPELLIRYENEEAVDDSQLPKDRFSAERLKGVDSTLKIQPAELGDSAVYLCASSPLAGGGIDTQYFGPGTRLTVL.

The chain joins TRBV15 to TRBJ2-1; D is uncertain. Germline V gives CDR1 LNHNV, CDR2 YYDKDF (reference sequence). The CDR3 totals 14 residues. Trimming shortened V by 6 bases and J by 0 bases, and 9 bases separated the two germline ends. The CDR3 nucleotides read TGTGCCACCAGGGCCCATGGCTCCTACAATGAGCAGTTCTTC. Its translation: CATRAHGSYNEQFF. Supplemented by reference TRBV15 and TRBJ2-1, the full variable domain reads DAMVIQNPRYQVTQFGKPVTLSCSQTLNHNVMYWYQQKSSQAPKLLFHYYDKDFNNEADTPDNFQSRRPNTSFCFLDIRSPGLGDTAMYLCATRAHGSYNEQFFGPGTRLTVL.